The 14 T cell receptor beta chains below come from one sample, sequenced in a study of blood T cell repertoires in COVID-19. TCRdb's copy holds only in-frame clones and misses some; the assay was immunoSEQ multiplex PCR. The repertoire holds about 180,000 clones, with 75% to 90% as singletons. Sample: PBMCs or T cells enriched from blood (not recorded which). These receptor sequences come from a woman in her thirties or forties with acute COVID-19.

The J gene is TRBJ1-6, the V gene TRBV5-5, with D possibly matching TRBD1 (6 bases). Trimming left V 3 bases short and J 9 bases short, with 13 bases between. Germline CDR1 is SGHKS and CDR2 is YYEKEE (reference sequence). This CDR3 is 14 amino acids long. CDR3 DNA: TGTGCCAGCAGCTCGACAGGCGAGCCTTCACCCCTCCACTTT. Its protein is CASSSTGEPSPLHF.

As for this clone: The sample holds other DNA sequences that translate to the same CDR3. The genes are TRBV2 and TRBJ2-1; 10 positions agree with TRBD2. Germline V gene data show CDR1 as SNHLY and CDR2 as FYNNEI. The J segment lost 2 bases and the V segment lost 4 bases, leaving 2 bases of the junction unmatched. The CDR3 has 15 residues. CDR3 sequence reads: CASSGLAGAYNEQFF. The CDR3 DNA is TGTGCCAGCAGTGGGCTAGCGGGGGCCTACAATGAGCAGTTCTTC.

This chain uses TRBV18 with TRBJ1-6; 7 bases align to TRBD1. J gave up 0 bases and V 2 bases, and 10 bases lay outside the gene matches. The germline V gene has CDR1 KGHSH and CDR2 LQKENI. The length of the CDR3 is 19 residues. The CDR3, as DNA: TGTGCCAGCTCACCAGCGACAGGGATAAGGTCCTCCTATAATTCACCCCTCCACTTT. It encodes CASSPATGIRSSYNSPLHF.

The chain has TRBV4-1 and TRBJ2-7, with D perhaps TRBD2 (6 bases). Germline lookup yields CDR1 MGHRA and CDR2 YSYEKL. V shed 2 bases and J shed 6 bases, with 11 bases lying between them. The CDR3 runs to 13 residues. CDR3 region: CASSQSGGGEQYF. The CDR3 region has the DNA TGCGCCAGCAGCCAATCCGGGGGAGGCGAGCAGTACTTC.

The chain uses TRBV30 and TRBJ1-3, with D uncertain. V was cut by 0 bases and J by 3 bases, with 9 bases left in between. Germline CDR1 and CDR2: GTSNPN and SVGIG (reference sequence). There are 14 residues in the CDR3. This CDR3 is CAWSVSQIGNTIYF. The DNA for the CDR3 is TGTGCCTGGAGTGTCTCACAGATTGGAAACACCATATATTTT.

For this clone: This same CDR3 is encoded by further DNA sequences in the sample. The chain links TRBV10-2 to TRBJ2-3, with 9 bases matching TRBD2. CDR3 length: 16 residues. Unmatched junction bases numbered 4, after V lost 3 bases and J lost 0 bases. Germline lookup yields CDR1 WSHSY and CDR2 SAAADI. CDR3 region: CASSDSGGASTDTQYF. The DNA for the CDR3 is TGCGCCAGCAGTGATAGCGGGGGAGCTAGCACAGATACGCAGTATTTT.

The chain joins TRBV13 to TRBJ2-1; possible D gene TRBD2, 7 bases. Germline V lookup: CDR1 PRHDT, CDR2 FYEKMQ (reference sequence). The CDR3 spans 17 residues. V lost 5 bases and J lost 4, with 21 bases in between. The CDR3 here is CASSNTGRGGEYNEQFF. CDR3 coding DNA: TGTGCCAGCAGCAACACAGGGAGGGGGGGAGAGTACAATGAGCAGTTCTTC.

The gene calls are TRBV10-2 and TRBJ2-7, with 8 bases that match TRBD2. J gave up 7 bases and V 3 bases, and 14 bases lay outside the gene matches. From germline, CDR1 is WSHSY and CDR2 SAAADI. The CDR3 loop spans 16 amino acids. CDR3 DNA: TGCGCCAGCAGTGACGGGACGGGGGGGAGTTCCGGGGAGCAGTACTTC. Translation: CASSDGTGGSSGEQYF.

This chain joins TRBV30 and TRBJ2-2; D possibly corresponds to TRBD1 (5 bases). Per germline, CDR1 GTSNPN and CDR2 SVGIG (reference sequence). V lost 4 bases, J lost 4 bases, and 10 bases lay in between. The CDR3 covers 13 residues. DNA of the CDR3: TGTGCCTGGAATAGGGGAAGCACCGGGGAGCTGTTTTTT. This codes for CAWNRGSTGELFF.

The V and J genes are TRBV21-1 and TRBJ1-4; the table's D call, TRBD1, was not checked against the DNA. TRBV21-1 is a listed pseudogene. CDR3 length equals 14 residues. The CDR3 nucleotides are TGTGCCAGCAGCAACGGACAGGCTTACGAAAAACTGTTTTTT. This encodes CASSNGQAYEKLFF.

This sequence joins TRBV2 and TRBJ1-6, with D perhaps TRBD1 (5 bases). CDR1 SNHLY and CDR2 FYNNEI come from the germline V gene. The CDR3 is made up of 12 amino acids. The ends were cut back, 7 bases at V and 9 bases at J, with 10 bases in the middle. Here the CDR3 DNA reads TGTGCCAGCAATTACGGGGGTTCACCCCTCCACTTT. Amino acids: CASNYGGSPLHF.

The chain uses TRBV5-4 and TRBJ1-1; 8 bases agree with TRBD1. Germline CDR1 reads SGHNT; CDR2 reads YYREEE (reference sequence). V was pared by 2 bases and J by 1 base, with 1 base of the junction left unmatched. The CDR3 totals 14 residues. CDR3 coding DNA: TGTGCCAGCAGCTTCAGGGGGCGGAACACTGAAGCTTTCTTT. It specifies CASSFRGRNTEAFF.

The CDR3 loop is CASSPTEYEQYF. The CDR3 bases are TGTGCCAGCAGCCCCACCGAGTACGAGCAGTACTTC. The V call is TRBV11-1, the J call TRBJ2-7; D is unclear. Germline CDR1 and CDR2: SGHAT and FQDESV (reference sequence). This CDR3 contains 12 residues. The germline V and J ends were trimmed by 5 bases and 4 bases, with 9 bases remaining between them.

The CDR3 protein is CAWNPTTNEKLFF. CDR3 bases: TGTGCCTGGAATCCCACAACTAATGAAAAACTGTTTTTT. V usage is TRBV30 and J usage is TRBJ1-4; D gene unclear. CDR1 and CDR2 from the germline V gene are GTSNPN and SVGIG (reference sequence). V lost 4 bases and J 0 bases, leaving 6 bases between the germline ends. The CDR3 consists of 13 residues.